Listed below are T cell receptor beta chains from one sample, sequenced in a study of T cells in Graves' hyperthyroidism and ophthalmopathy. TCRdb re-called the multiplex PCR reads with MiXCR, one entry per CDR3 protein. Of about 350,000 distinct CDR3 sequences listed, approximately 14% were seen once; the top ten hold under 30%. Sequenced material: blood. These receptor sequences come from a woman aged 30 to 39 with Graves' hyperthyroidism. Each CDR3 is given with its conserved first and last residue. The order of the fields is clone size, D gene, V gene, J gene, CDR3 DNA, CDR3 protein. D genes are given only for firm matches. Clone size, where shown, is once, few, many, or a class for clones that have expanded.

NA,TRBD1,TRBV11-2,TRBJ2-2,TGTGCCAGCAGCTTAGTGACAGGGTCGACCGGGGAGCTGTTTTTT,CASSLVTGSTGELFF
many,NA,TRBV30,TRBJ2-7,TGTGCCTGGAGGGGGCTCGGGACCGGGTCCTACGAGCAGTACTTC,CAWRGLGTGSYEQYF
many,TRBD2,TRBV12-3/TRBV12-4,TRBJ2-7,TGTGCCAGCAGTAGTTCAGGGACTAGCGGGAGGAAGTACGAGCAGTACTTC,CASSSSGTSGRKYEQYF
many,TRBD1,TRBV7-9,TRBJ1-1,TGTGCCAGCAGCTCAGGGGGCGACACTGAAGCTTTCTTT,CASSSGGDTEAFF
many,NA,TRBV7-9,TRBJ1-2,TGTGCCAGCAGCCCTTCCGGGGCTGGGGGCTACACCTTC,CASSPSGAGGYTF
many,NA,TRBV10-3,TRBJ2-7,TGTGCCATCAGGAAAACCATCGGCAGGGACTTAAAGAGGTCGAACCACGAGCAGTACTTC,CAIRKTIGRDLKRSNHEQYF
NA,TRBD1,TRBV20-1,TRBJ1-2,TGCAGTGCGGGACAGGGTGATGGCTACACCTTC,CSAGQGDGYTF
many,NA,TRBV6-2/TRBV6-3,TRBJ1-1,TGTGCCAGCAGTCGCGCCGGACAGATAAACACTGAAGCTTTCTTT,CASSRAGQINTEAFF
few,NA,TRBV28,TRBJ1-6,TGTGCCAGCAGCCCCCGGGGGGCTTCACCCCTCCACTTT,CASSPRGASPLHF
few,NA,TRBV29-1,TRBJ1-2,TGCAGCGTTGAGCAGAGTGGCTACACCTTC,CSVEQSGYTF
few,NA,TRBV19,TRBJ2-3,TGTGCCAGTCATAGTAACCTCATCACAGATACGCAGTATTTT,CASHSNLITDTQYF
many,NA,TRBV28,TRBJ1-4,TGTGCCAGCAGTTTAGGGGACGCGGGGCGGAGGGAAAAACTGTTTTTT,CASSLGDAGRREKLFF
many,NA,TRBV24-1,TRBJ2-5,TGTGCCACCAGTGAGTCGGAACGGTCGGAGACCCAGTACTTC,CATSESERSETQYF
many,NA,TRBV2,TRBJ1-6,TGTGCCAGCAGTTTCCGGGTTCCTTCTCTTTCACCCCTCCACTTT,CASSFRVPSLSPLHF
many,TRBD1,TRBV2,TRBJ1-2,TGTGCCAGCACCGAAGGGGGCAGGCCTGGAGGCTACACCTTC,CASTEGGRPGGYTF
few,NA,TRBV20-1,TRBJ2-3,TGCAGTGCCAGACCACACAGAAGGGCGAGCACAGATACGCAGTATTTT,CSARPHRRASTDTQYF
many,NA,TRBV28,TRBJ2-5,TGTGCCAGCAGTTTAGGCAGGGGGGCAAAAGCAGAGACCCAGTACTTC,CASSLGRGAKAETQYF
NA,NA,TRBV2,TRBJ1-5,TGTGCCAGCAGCCGGGACGCCCTCATCAATCAGCCCCAGCATTTT,CASSRDALINQPQHF
few,TRBD2,TRBV19,TRBJ2-5,TGTGCCAGTAGTATAACTAGCGGGAAGTTAGAGACCCAGTACTTC,CASSITSGKLETQYF
many,NA,TRBV7-9,TRBJ1-5,TGTGCCAGCAGCCCGGGGTGGGGGGGCAATCAGCCCCAGCATTTT,CASSPGWGGNQPQHF
many,NA,TRBV28,TRBJ2-5,TGTGCCAGCAGTTTAGTCCCCGGGAGCGGAGGGGGGACCCAGTACTTC,CASSLVPGSGGGTQYF
many,NA,TRBV25-1,TRBJ2-4,TGTGCCAGCAGGGGTTCTAGGGCGGACATTCAGTACTTC,CASRGSRADIQYF
NA,NA,TRBV30,TRBJ1-2,TGTGCCTGGCGAGTGGGCGGAACTCCTGCTAACTATGGCTACACCTTC,CAWRVGGTPANYGYTF
many,TRBD1,TRBV7-9,TRBJ2-1,TGTGCCAGCAGCTTAGGGGACAGGGGAGGTGAGCAGTTCTTC,CASSLGDRGGEQFF
few,NA,TRBV9,TRBJ2-5,TGTGCCAGCAGCGACCTGGAGACCCAGTACTTC,CASSDLETQYF
NA,NA,TRBV5-5,TRBJ2-1,TGTGCCAGCAGCCCCTCCGCGGGAACGGGGAATGAGCAGTTCTTC,CASSPSAGTGNEQFF
many,NA,TRBV28,TRBJ2-1,TGTGCCAGCACCATGACCGGCGGCGAGGAGCAGTTCTTC,CASTMTGGEEQFF
many,NA,TRBV19,TRBJ1-1,TGTGCCAGTAGTATAGAGGAGTGGACTGAAGCTTTCTTT,CASSIEEWTEAFF
many,NA,TRBV12-3/TRBV12-4,TRBJ2-7,TGTGCCAGCAGTTTTGGGGACGAGCAGTACTTC,CASSFGDEQYF
many,TRBD2,TRBV6-1,TRBJ2-5,TGTGCCAGCAGCCCTTGGGGACTAGCGGGAGGGCCTCAGACCCAGTACTTC,CASSPWGLAGGPQTQYF
once,NA,TRBV7-8,TRBJ2-1,TGTGCCAGCAGCCCGGGGAATGAGCGGTTCTTC,CASSPGNERFF
NA,TRBD2,TRBV3-1,TRBJ2-7,TGTGCCAGCAGCCCGGGACTAGCGGGAGGTTCCGAGCAGTACTTC,CASSPGLAGGSEQYF